This entry is about one T cell receptor (beta chain). The antigen remains unidentified. The entry originates in a study of cytotoxic CD8 clonotypes in ibrutinib-treated CLL. The wider study: Averaging across samples gave roughly 280,000 productive templates and over 85,000 productive rearrangements.

Libraries were prepared by immunoSEQ multiplex PCR; TCRdb keeps only in-frame clonotypes and omits some of them. The sample has over 6,000 clones, 65% to 85% seen once; the top ten hold around 5%. The study's findings and limits: Contraction or stability on treatment characterized the public clonotypes, which were uncommon.

V was pared by 6 bases and J by 0 bases, with 7 bases between. Germline loops: CDR1 SGHNT, CDR2 YENEEA. CDR3 length: 13 amino acids. The source of this sequence is a human donor with chronic lymphocytic leukemia. The sample was PBMCs, taken before ibrutinib treatment. This chain joins TRBV11-3 and TRBJ2-3; the D is unclear. CDR3 sequence (DNA): TGTGCCAGCAGGGTTGGTAGCACAGATACGCAGTATTTT. As protein: CASRVGSTDTQYF. The complete variable domain, with remaining parts taken from reference TRBV11-3 and TRBJ2-3, reads EAGVVQSPRYKIIEKKQPVAFWCNPISGHNTLYWYLQNLGQGPELLIRYENEEAVDDSQLPKDRFSAERLKGVDSTLKIQPAELGDSAVYLCASRVGSTDTQYFGPGTRLTVL.